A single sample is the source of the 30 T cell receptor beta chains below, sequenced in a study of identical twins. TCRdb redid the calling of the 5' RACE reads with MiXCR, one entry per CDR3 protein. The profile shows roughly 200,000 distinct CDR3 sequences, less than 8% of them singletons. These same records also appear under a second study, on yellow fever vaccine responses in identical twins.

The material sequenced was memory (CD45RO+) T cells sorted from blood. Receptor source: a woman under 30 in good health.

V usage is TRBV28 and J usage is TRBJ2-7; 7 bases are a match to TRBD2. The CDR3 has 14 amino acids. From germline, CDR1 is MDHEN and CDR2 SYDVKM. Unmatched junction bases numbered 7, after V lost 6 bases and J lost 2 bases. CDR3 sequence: CASRQPGGAYEQYF. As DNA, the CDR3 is TGTGCCAGCAGGCAGCCGGGGGGAGCCTACGAGCAGTACTTC.

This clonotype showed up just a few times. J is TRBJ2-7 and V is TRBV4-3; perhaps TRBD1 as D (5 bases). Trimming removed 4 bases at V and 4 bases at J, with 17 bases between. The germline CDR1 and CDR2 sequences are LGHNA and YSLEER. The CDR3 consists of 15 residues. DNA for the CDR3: TGCGCCAGCAGCCTTTACAGGTCCGCAAAGTACGAGCAGTACTTC. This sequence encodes CASSLYRSAKYEQYF.

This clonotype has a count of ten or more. The CDR3 DNA sequence: TGTGCCAGCAGACCCACAGGGGGACCTCAAGAGACCCAGTACTTC. It yields the protein CASRPTGGPQETQYF. V and J are TRBV6-2 or TRBV6-3 and TRBJ2-5; the match to TRBD1 covers 8 bases. Germline V gene sequence: CDR1 MNHEY, CDR2 SVGEGT. V lost 6 bases to trimming and J lost 2 bases; unmatched junction nucleotides: 8. CDR3 length: 15 residues.

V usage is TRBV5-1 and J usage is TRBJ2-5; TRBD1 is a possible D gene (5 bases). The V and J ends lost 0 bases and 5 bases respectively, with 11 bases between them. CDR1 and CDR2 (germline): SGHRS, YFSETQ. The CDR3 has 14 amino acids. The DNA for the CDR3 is TGCGCCAGCAGCTTGGAAGGACCAGGGGAGACCCAGTACTTC. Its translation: CASSLEGPGETQYF.

CDR3 in DNA: TGTGCCAGCAGTTTAGTTGGTAGCGGGAGAAAAGAGACCCAGTACTTC. This encodes CASSLVGSGRKETQYF. The chain couples TRBV28 to TRBJ2-5, with 9 bases fitting TRBD2. Germline values: CDR1 MDHEN, CDR2 SYDVKM. This CDR3 is 16 amino acids long. Unmatched junction bases numbered 7, after V lost 2 bases and J lost 3 bases.

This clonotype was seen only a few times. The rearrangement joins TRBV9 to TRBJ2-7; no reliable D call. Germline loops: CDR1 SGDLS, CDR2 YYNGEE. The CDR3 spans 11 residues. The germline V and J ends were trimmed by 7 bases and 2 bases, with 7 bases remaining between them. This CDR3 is CASGRAYEQYF. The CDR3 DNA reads TGTGCCAGCGGTCGAGCCTACGAGCAGTACTTC.

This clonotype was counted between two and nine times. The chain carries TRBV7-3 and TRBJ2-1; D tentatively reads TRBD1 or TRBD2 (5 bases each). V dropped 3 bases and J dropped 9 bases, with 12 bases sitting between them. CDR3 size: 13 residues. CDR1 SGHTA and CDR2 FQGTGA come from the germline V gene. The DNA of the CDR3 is TGTGCCAGCAGCTTCAGGGACCGGAGTGAGCAGTTCTTC. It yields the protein CASSFRDRSEQFF.

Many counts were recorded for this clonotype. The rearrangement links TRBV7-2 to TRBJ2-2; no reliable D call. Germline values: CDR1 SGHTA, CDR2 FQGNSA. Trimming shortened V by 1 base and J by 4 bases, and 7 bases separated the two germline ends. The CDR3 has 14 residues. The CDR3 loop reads CASSLGLLTGELFF. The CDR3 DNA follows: TGTGCCAGCAGCTTAGGTCTTCTCACCGGGGAGCTGTTTTTT.

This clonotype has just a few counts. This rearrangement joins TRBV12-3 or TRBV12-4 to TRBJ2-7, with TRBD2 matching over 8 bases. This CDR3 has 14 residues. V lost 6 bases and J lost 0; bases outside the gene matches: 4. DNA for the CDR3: TGTGCCAGCAGAGCGGGGGCTAGCTCCTACGAGCAGTACTTC. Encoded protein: CASRAGASSYEQYF.

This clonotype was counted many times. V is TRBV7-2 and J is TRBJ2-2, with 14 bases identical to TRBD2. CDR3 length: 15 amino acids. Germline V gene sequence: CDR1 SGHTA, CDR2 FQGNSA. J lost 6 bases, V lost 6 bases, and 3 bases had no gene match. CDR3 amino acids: CASRRLAGGAGELFF. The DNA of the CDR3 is TGTGCCAGCAGACGACTAGCGGGGGGGGCCGGGGAGCTGTTTTTT. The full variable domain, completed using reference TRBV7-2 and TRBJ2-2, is GAGVSQSPSNKVTEKGKDVELRCDPISGHTALYWYRQSLGQGLEFLIYFQGNSAPDKSGLPSDRFSAERTGGSVSTLTIQRTQQEDSAVYLCASRRLAGGAGELFFGEGSRLTVL.

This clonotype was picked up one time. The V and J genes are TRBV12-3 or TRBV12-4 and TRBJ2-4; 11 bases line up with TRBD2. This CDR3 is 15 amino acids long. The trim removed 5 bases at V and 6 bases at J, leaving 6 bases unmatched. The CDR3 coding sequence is TGTGCCAGCAGTGGCACCGGGACTAGCGGAAACATTCAGTACTTC. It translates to CASSGTGTSGNIQYF.

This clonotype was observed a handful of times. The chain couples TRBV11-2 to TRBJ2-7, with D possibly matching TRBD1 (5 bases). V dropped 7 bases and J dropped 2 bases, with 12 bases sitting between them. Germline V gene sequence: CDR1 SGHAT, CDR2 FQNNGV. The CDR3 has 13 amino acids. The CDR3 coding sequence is TGTGCCAGCACTCGGACAAATACCTACGAGCAGTACTTC. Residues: CASTRTNTYEQYF.

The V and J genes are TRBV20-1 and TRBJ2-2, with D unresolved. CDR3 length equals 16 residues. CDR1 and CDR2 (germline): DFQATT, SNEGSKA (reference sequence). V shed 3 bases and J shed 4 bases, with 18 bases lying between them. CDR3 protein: CSASPLVRQFTGELFF. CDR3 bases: TGCAGTGCTAGTCCCTTGGTCCGCCAGTTCACCGGGGAGCTGTTTTTT.

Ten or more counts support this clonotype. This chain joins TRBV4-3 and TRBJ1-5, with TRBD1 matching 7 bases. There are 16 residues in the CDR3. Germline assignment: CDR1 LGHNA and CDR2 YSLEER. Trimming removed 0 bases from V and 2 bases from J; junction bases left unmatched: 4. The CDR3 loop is CASSQDVGQGNQPQHF. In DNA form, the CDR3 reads TGCGCCAGCAGCCAAGATGTCGGACAGGGCAATCAGCCCCAGCATTTT.

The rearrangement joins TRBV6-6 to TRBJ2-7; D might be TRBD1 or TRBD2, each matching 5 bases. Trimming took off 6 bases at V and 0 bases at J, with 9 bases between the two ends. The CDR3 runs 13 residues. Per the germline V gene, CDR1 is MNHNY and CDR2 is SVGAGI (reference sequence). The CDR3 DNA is TGTGCCAGCAGGGACGGGGCCTCCTACGAGCAGTACTTC. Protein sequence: CASRDGASYEQYF.

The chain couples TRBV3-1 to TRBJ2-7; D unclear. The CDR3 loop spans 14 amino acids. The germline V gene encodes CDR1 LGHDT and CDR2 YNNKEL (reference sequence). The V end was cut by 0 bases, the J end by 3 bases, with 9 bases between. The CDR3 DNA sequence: TGTGCCAGCAGCCAAGATGGGAAAGTCTACGAGCAGTACTTC. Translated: CASSQDGKVYEQYF.

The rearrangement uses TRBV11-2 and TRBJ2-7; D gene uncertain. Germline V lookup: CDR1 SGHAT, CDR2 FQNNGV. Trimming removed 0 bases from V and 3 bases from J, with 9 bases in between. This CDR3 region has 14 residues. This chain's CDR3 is CASSLEGLSYEQYF. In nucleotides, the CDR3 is TGTGCCAGCAGCTTAGAGGGTTTAAGCTACGAGCAGTACTTC.

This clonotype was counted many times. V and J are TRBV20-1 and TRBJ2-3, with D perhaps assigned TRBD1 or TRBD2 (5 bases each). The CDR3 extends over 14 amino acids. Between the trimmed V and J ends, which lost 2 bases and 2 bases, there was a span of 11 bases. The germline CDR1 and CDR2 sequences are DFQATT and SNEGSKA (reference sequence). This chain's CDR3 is CSARYGTYTDTQYF. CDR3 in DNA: TGCAGTGCTAGATATGGGACCTACACAGATACGCAGTATTTT.

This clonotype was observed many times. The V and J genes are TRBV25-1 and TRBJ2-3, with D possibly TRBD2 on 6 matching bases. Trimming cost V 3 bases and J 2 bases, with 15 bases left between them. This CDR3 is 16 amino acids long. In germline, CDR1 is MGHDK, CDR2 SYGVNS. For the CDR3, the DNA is TGTGCCAGCAGTGAGCGCGGGGAGCCCCCCACAGATACGCAGTATTTT. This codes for CASSERGEPPTDTQYF.

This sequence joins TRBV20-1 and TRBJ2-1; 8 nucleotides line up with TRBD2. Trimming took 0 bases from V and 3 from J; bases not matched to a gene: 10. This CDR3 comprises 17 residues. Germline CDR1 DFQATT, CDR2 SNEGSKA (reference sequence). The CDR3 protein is CSARDELAGGVYNEQFF. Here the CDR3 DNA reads TGCAGTGCTAGAGATGAACTGGCGGGGGGCGTCTACAATGAGCAGTTCTTC.

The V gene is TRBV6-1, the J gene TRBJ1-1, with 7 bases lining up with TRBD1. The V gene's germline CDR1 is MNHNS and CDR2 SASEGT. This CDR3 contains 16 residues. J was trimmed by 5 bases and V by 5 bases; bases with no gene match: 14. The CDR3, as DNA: TGTGCCAGCAGTACCGGACAGGCGAACCCGGGGACTGAAGCTTTCTTT. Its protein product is CASSTGQANPGTEAFF.

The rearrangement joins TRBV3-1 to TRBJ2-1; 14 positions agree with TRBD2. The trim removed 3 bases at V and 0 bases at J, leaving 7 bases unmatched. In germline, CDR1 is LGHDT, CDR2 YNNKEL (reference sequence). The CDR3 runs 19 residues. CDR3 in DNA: TGTGCCAGCAGCCACGGACTAGCGGGGGGACCACTCTCCTACAATGAGCAGTTCTTC. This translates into CASSHGLAGGPLSYNEQFF.

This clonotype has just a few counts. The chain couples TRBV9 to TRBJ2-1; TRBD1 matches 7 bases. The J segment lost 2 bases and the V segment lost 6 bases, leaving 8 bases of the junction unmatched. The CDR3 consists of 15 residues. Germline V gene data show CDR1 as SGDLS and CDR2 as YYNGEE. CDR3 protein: CASTTLQGAYNEQFF. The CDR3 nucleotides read TGTGCCAGCACTACCCTTCAGGGGGCCTACAATGAGCAGTTCTTC.

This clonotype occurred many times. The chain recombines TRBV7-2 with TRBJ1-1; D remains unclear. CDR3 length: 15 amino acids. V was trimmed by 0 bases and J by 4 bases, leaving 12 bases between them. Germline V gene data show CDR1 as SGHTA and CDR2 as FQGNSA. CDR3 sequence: CASSLARAKGTEAFF. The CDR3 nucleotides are TGTGCCAGCAGCTTAGCTAGGGCGAAGGGCACTGAAGCTTTCTTT.

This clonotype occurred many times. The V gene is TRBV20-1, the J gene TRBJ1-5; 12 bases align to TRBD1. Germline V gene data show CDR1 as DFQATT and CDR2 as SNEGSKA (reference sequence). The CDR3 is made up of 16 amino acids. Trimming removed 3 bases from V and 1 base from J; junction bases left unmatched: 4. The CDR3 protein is CSARGQGARSNQPQHF. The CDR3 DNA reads TGCAGTGCTAGGGGACAGGGGGCGCGAAGCAATCAGCCCCAGCATTTT.

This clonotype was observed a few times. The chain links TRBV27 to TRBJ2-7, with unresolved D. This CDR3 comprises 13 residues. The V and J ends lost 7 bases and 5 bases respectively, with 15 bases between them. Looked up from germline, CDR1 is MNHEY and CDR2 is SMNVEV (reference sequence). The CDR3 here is CASTGPFIHEQYF. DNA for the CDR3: TGTGCCAGCACCGGCCCCTTTATCCACGAGCAGTACTTC.

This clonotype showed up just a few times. This CDR3 reads CATSRDVDTPEQYF. CDR3 bases: TGTGCCACCAGCAGAGATGTCGACACACCAGAGCAGTACTTC. V and J are TRBV15 and TRBJ2-7; no clear D gene. Germline loops: CDR1 LNHNV, CDR2 YYDKDF (reference sequence). V lost 0 bases and J lost 7, with 13 bases in between. The CDR3 sequence is 14 residues long.

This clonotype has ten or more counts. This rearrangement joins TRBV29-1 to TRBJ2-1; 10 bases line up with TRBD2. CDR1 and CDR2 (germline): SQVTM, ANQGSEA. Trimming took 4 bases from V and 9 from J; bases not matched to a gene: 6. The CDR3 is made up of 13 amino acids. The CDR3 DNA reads TGCAGCGTTGGGGTAGCGGGGGGCCTTGAGCAGTTCTTC. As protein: CSVGVAGGLEQFF.

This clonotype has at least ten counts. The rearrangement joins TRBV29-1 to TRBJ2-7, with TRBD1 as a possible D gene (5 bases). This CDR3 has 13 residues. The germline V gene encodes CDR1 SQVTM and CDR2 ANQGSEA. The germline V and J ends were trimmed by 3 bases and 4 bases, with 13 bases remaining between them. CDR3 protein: CSVESDSDYEQYF. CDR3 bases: TGCAGCGTTGAGTCCGACAGCGATTACGAGCAGTACTTC.

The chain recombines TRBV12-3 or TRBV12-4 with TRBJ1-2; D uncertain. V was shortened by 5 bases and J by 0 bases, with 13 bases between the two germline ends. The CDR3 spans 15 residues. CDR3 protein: CASSPLPIANYGYTF. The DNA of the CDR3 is TGTGCCAGCAGTCCCCTCCCTATAGCTAACTATGGCTACACCTTC.